Listed here are 18 T cell receptor beta chains from one sample, sequenced in a study of blood T cells in healthy people across ages. Combining a sample-barcoded 5' primer with a J-beta primer mix, a second PCR ran for roughly 7 to 11 cycles. TCRdb re-derived calls from the 5' RACE reads in MiXCR, one entry per CDR3 protein. The table has fewer than 1.5 million distinct CDR3 sequences, around 39% seen once. The sample consisted of blood. All receptors derive from a woman aged 18-35 years in good health.

The chain recombines TRBV19 with TRBJ1-5, with 8 bases fitting TRBD1. Germline V gene data show CDR1 as LNHDA and CDR2 as SQIVND (reference sequence). Losses at the gene ends were 8 bases for V and 9 bases for J; bases not matched to a gene: 6. This CDR3 is built from 12 residues. The CDR3 spells CASGQGVGPQHF. The DNA of the CDR3 is TGTGCCAGTGGACAGGGCGTTGGGCCCCAGCATTTT.

This chain joins TRBV7-9 and TRBJ1-2, with TRBD1 as a possible D gene (6 bases). This CDR3 is built from 16 residues. Germline assignment: CDR1 SEHNR and CDR2 FQNEAQ (reference sequence). V dropped 5 bases and J dropped 4 bases, with 20 bases sitting between them. The CDR3: CASSPGSGGLGYGYTF. CDR3 DNA sequence: TGTGCCAGCAGCCCGGGTTCGGGGGGGCTTGGCTATGGCTACACCTTC.

The chain carries TRBV4-1 and TRBJ1-2, with TRBD1 identical over 11 bases. Germline V lookup: CDR1 MGHRA, CDR2 YSYEKL. V lost 3 bases to trimming and J lost 11 bases; unmatched junction nucleotides: 5. CDR3 length equals 13 residues. CDR3 amino acids: CASSHSGTGGYTF. The CDR3 nucleotides read TGCGCCAGCAGCCACTCCGGGACAGGGGGATACACCTTC.

This clonotype was seen a few times. The chain employs TRBV4-1 and TRBJ2-5, with a possible D match to TRBD1 (6 bases). The CDR3 length is 15 residues. Trimming took off 4 bases at V and 4 bases at J, with 16 bases between the two ends. Germline V gene sequence: CDR1 MGHRA, CDR2 YSYEKL. The chain's CDR3 is CASSPSYRESETQYF. The DNA for the CDR3 is TGCGCCAGCAGCCCGTCATACAGGGAGTCAGAGACCCAGTACTTC.

The chain uses TRBV12-5 and TRBJ2-7, with TRBD2 as a possible D gene (5 bases). This CDR3 has 16 amino acids. In germline, CDR1 is LGHNT, CDR2 FRNRAP. Trimming shortened V by 1 base and J by 3 bases, and 16 bases separated the two germline ends. Here the CDR3 DNA reads TGTGCTAGTGGTTTGGATCGAGGGTCGCCCTTCTACGAGCAGTACTTC. It is translated as CASGLDRGSPFYEQYF.

J is TRBJ2-2 and V is TRBV7-9, with D perhaps TRBD2 (6 bases). CDR3 size: 13 residues. V dropped 6 bases and J dropped 7 bases, with 12 bases sitting between them. Germline-derived CDR1 and CDR2 are SEHNR and FQNEAQ (reference sequence). CDR3 loop: CASSDTSNGELFF. The CDR3 DNA reads TGTGCCAGCAGTGATACTAGCAACGGGGAGCTGTTTTTT.

There are a few counts of this clonotype. This chain joins TRBV7-2 and TRBJ1-2, with D uncertain. The ends were cut back, 2 bases at V and 2 bases at J, with 9 bases in the middle. There are 14 residues in the CDR3. Germline V gene lookup returns CDR1 SGHTA and CDR2 FQGNSA. The CDR3 sequence: CASSLTRENYGYTF. The DNA of the CDR3 is TGTGCCAGCAGCTTAACCCGGGAGAACTATGGCTACACCTTC.

The gene calls are TRBV7-2 and TRBJ2-1; TRBD2 agrees at 12 bases. The CDR3 is 15 amino acids. Germline V lookup: CDR1 SGHTA, CDR2 FQGNSA. Unmatched junction bases numbered 4, after V lost 4 bases and J lost 6 bases. The chain's CDR3 is CASSSTSGGFNEQFF. In DNA, the CDR3 is TGTGCCAGCAGCTCGACTAGCGGGGGATTCAATGAGCAGTTCTTC.

The V call is TRBV7-2, the J call TRBJ2-1; D not certain. Trimming took off 7 bases at V and 9 bases at J, with 19 bases between the two ends. The CDR3 extends over 14 amino acids. Germline assignment: CDR1 SGHTA and CDR2 FQGNSA. CDR3 residues: CASTPQLSMGEQFF. The CDR3 DNA reads as TGTGCCAGCACACCGCAGCTTAGTATGGGTGAGCAGTTCTTC.

The chain recombines TRBV27 with TRBJ1-2; D unclear. Trimming shortened V by 6 bases and J by 4 bases, and 36 bases separated the two germline ends. The length of the CDR3 is 21 residues. The germline gives CDR1 MNHEY, CDR2 SMNVEV (reference sequence). The CDR3 DNA follows: TGTGCCAGCAGCCCTCCTGGCCATGGAGGGCCTGAGTCCGTGTCACCCTATGGCTACACCTTC. Translated: CASSPPGHGGPESVSPYGYTF.

The V call is TRBV6-5, the J call TRBJ2-5; 7 bases line up with TRBD2. The ends lost 4 bases at V and 1 base at J; junction bases unmatched: 9. This CDR3 contains 16 residues. In germline, CDR1 is MNHEY, CDR2 SVGAGI. CDR3 protein: CASSSLSTSSQETQYF. The CDR3 nucleotides are TGTGCCAGCAGTTCCCTTTCGACTAGCAGCCAAGAGACCCAGTACTTC.

The DNA of the CDR3 is TGCAGTGCTAGAGTCGGGGACGTGGAGACCCAGTACTTC. As protein: CSARVGDVETQYF. The J gene is TRBJ2-5, the V gene TRBV20-1; TRBD1 or TRBD2 may be the D gene (5 bases each). Germline CDR1 reads DFQATT; CDR2 reads SNEGSKA (reference sequence). There are 13 residues in the CDR3. The V gene lost 1 base and the J gene lost 5 bases, with 11 bases spanning the gap.

This clonotype was seen a handful of times. The CDR3 DNA reads as TGCAGTGCTCCGACCGGGACTAGCGGCCCTACCCTCCCCTACGAGCAGTACTTC. This sequence encodes CSAPTGTSGPTLPYEQYF. The chain is built from TRBV20-1 and TRBJ2-7, with TRBD2 matching over 11 bases. The CDR3 runs to 18 residues. CDR1 is DFQATT, CDR2 SNEGSKA, per germline (reference sequence). V shed 5 bases, J shed 2 bases, and the junction held 17 bases outside the gene matches.

CDR3: CSATQNMNTEAFF. CDR3 nucleotide sequence: TGCAGTGCTACACAGAACATGAACACTGAAGCTTTCTTT. The V and J genes are TRBV20-1 and TRBJ1-1; unclear D gene. V was pared by 4 bases and J by 0 bases, with 9 bases between. This CDR3 is 13 amino acids long. The germline gives CDR1 DFQATT, CDR2 SNEGSKA (reference sequence).

This clonotype turned up a few times. The V gene is TRBV28, the J gene TRBJ1-1; tentative D call: TRBD1 (6 bases). The germline V and J ends were trimmed by 5 bases and 1 base, with 8 bases remaining between them. This CDR3 spans 13 amino acids. The germline gives CDR1 MDHEN, CDR2 SYDVKM. The CDR3 DNA is TGTGCCAGCAGTGAGGGGGAGAACACTGAAGCTTTCTTT. The encoded protein is CASSEGENTEAFF.

For the CDR3, the DNA is TGTGCCAGCAGCCAAGAGGGGAAGAAGATCGGCGAGCAGTACTTC. As protein: CASSQEGKKIGEQYF. V usage is TRBV4-2 and J usage is TRBJ2-7, with D unclear. Per the germline V gene, CDR1 is LGHNA and CDR2 is YNFKEQ. Trimming stripped 0 bases from V and 6 bases from J, with 15 bases between. This CDR3 has 15 amino acids.

The rearrangement joins TRBV5-1 to TRBJ1-1; no clear D. The germline V and J ends were trimmed by 0 bases and 1 base, with 10 bases remaining between them. The CDR3 extends over 15 amino acids. Per germline, CDR1 SGHRS and CDR2 YFSETQ. The CDR3 here is CASSLGSQWNTEAFF. The CDR3, as DNA: TGCGCCAGCAGCTTGGGTTCACAGTGGAACACTGAAGCTTTCTTT.

This clonotype was recorded at least ten times. The chain has TRBV11-1 and TRBJ2-7; D is unclear. This CDR3 region has 11 residues. The V gene lost 4 bases and the J gene lost 3 bases, with 4 bases spanning the gap. CDR1 and CDR2 (germline): SGHAT, FQDESV (reference sequence). Here the CDR3 reads CASSWDYEQYF. CDR3 sequence (DNA): TGTGCCAGCAGCTGGGACTACGAGCAGTACTTC.